This passage covers 3 T cell receptor beta chains from one sample sequenced in a study of regulatory T cells in long-lasting Graves disease. Arm-PCR with iRepertoire HTBI primers amplified the CDR3 regions for these TCR beta libraries. TCRdb re-called the multiplex PCR reads through MiXCR, storing one row per CDR3 protein. The profile covers some 500,000 distinct CDR3 sequences, with roughly 14% appearing a single time and more than 8.5% taken by the ten largest. As to time point: newly diagnosed GD, antithyroid drugs for less than 3 months. The TCR library was prepared using RNA isolated from PBMCs. In addition, the sample was reused for a study of T cells in Graves' hyperthyroidism and ophthalmopathy.

The specimen was peripheral blood mononuclear cells (PBMCs), collected at new diagnosis, from a patient treated with antithyroid drugs. All receptors derive from a man aged 25 to 40 with Graves disease.

The sample holds a few counts of this clonotype. The chain employs TRBV27 and TRBJ1-2; D remains ambiguous. This CDR3 region has 16 residues. Germline CDR1 is MNHEY and CDR2 is SMNVEV (reference sequence). Deletions cut 4 bases from V and 3 bases from J, with 18 bases between. DNA of the CDR3: TGTGCCAGCAGTTCTTACCCTCTAGGGAGTCACTATGGCTACACCTTC. This encodes CASSSYPLGSHYGYTF.

This clonotype came up many times. The chain couples TRBV12-3 or TRBV12-4 to TRBJ2-7; possibly TRBD1 for D (5 bases). Deletions cut 6 bases from V and 4 bases from J, with 10 bases between. CDR3 size: 12 residues. Written as DNA, the CDR3 is TGTGCCAGCAGCAAGACAGAGTACGAGCAGTACTTC. It encodes CASSKTEYEQYF.

This clonotype turned up a few times. The J gene is TRBJ2-6, the V gene TRBV7-9, with unresolved D. This CDR3 has 15 amino acids. V was cut by 1 base and J by 3 bases, with 7 bases left in between. Germline V gene data show CDR1 as SEHNR and CDR2 as FQNEAQ (reference sequence). As DNA, the CDR3 is TGTGCCAGCAGCTTAGAGGGATTTGGGGCCAACGTCCTGACTTTC. It specifies CASSLEGFGANVLTF.